The rows below give T cell receptor beta chains drawn from one sample of a study of T cell responses to AZD1222 COVID-19 vaccine. Clones were sequenced by immunoSEQ multiplex PCR, and TCRdb holds only the in-frame ones, with some missing. The sample carries about 91,000 clones, approximately 90% recorded once. The source material was peripheral blood, sampled on day 0 of AZD1222 vaccination. The receptor source for this set is an adult in good health. The CDR3 runs from the conserved cysteine through the conserved F or W. The order of the fields is V gene, clone size, J gene, D gene, CDR3 DNA, CDR3 protein. A D gene is named only where the DNA matches it firmly. Not every row has a clone size; where given, it reads once, few, many or a size class.

TRBV2,-,TRBJ1-1,TRBD1,TGTGCCAGCAGTAAGGGGGCCAGGAAGGATGAAGCTTTCTTT,CASSKGARKDEAFF
TRBV5-4,once,TRBJ2-3,-,TGTGCCAGCAGCTATCCCGGGGGACCTTCCACAGATACGCAGTATTTT,CASSYPGGPSTDTQYF
TRBV7-2,-,TRBJ1-4,-,TGTGCCAGCAGCGTTTCCTCCCTGGGTGAAAAACTGTTTTTT,CASSVSSLGEKLFF
TRBV10-3,-,TRBJ1-1,TRBD1,TGTGCCATCAGTGATTCCAACAGGGGGCAGGACACTGAAGCTTTCTTT,CAISDSNRGQDTEAFF
TRBV4-1,-,TRBJ2-1,-,TGCGCCAGCAGCCAAGACGGCAGGAGCCGCTCCTACAATGAGCAGTTCTTC,CASSQDGRSRSYNEQFF
TRBV4-2,-,TRBJ1-1,-,TGTGCCAGCAGCCAAACTCTAGGACTAACTTTCTTT,CASSQTLGLTFF
TRBV12-5,-,TRBJ2-5,-,TGTGCTAGTGGTTTGGTGCAGGGGAGGGAGACCCAGTACTTC,CASGLVQGRETQYF
TRBV7-2,-,TRBJ2-7,TRBD1,TGTGCCAGCAGCCCGGGACAGGGTGTCGACGAGCAGTACTTC,CASSPGQGVDEQYF
TRBV27,-,TRBJ1-6,TRBD1,TGTGCCAGCAGAACTATGGGACAGGGGGCTAATTCACCCCTCCACTTT,CASRTMGQGANSPLHF
TRBV6-5,-,TRBJ1-6,-,TGTGCCAGCAGTTACCCGAATGCTCCAGCCCTCCACTTT,CASSYPNAPALHF
TRBV28,-,TRBJ2-1,TRBD2,TGTGCCAGCAGTCCTAGCGGGAGGGCCGGGGCAGGGCAGTTCTTC,CASSPSGRAGAGQFF
TRBV7-2,-,TRBJ1-3,-,TGTGCCAGCAGCCCGAGGTCCATCTCTGGAAACACCATATATTTT,CASSPRSISGNTIYF
TRBV6-1,-,TRBJ1-5,TRBD1,TGTGCCAGCAGTGATGACAGGGGATTCGAGCCCCAGCATTTT,CASSDDRGFEPQHF
TRBV27,-,TRBJ1-4,-,TGTGCCAGCAGTTTAGGGGGGGGAGAAAAACTGTTTTTT,CASSLGGGEKLFF
TRBV24-1,once,TRBJ2-5,TRBD2,TGTGCCACCAGTGACCCTGGAGGTAGCGGGAGGGCCTCAGAGACCCAGTACTTC,CATSDPGGSGRASETQYF
TRBV5-8,-,TRBJ1-2,-,TGTGCCAGCAGCTTGAGATCGCCCCATGGCTACACCTTC,CASSLRSPHGYTF
TRBV18,-,TRBJ2-2,-,TGTGCCAGCTCACCACCTATAAGTTGGAACACCGGGGAGCTGTTTTTT,CASSPPISWNTGELFF
TRBV25-1,-,TRBJ1-1,-,TGTGCCAGCAGAGGGGACGGGAACACTGAAGCTTTCTTT,CASRGDGNTEAFF
TRBV19,once,TRBJ1-1,TRBD1,TGTGCCAGTAGTTCGGGACAGTCGGGCACTGAAGCTTTCTTT,CASSSGQSGTEAFF
TRBV28,-,TRBJ1-2,-,TGTGCCAGCAGATTAACCACTAACTATGGCTACACCTTC,CASRLTTNYGYTF
TRBV2,once,TRBJ1-6,-,TGTGCCAGCAGTGAAGGGCGGAACTATAATTCACCCCTCCACTTT,CASSEGRNYNSPLHF
TRBV14,-,TRBJ1-2,-,TGTGCCAGCAGCCAAGAAGCACAGGCCGGGGGCTACACCTTC,CASSQEAQAGGYTF
TRBV6-6,-,TRBJ1-5,-,TGTGCCAGCAACCACGAAGGTCGGCCCCAGCATTTT,CASNHEGRPQHF
TRBV12-3/TRBV12-4,-,TRBJ2-2,-,TGTGCCAGCAGCATAGGTACCGGGGAGCTGTTTTTT,CASSIGTGELFF
TRBV5-6,-,TRBJ1-3,-,TGTGCCAGCAGCCCAGGAGCATTGTCTGGAAACACCATATATTTT,CASSPGALSGNTIYF
TRBV14,-,TRBJ1-2,TRBD1,TGTGCCAGCAGCCATCCGGTGGGACAGTTTTATGGCTACACCTTC,CASSHPVGQFYGYTF
TRBV7-8,-,TRBJ2-3,-,TGTGCCAGCAGCTTATTTGTCCCCCCAGATACGCAGTATTTT,CASSLFVPPDTQYF
TRBV5-4,once,TRBJ1-2,TRBD1,TGTGCCAGCAGCTTCCGGGACAGGGGGTATGGCTACACCTTC,CASSFRDRGYGYTF
TRBV2,-,TRBJ1-5,-,TGTGCCAGCTCTTACAGGGAAGGTCAGCCCCAGCATTTT,CASSYREGQPQHF
TRBV7-2,-,TRBJ2-3,-,TGTGCCAGCAGCTTAGGGGGGTCGGGATACGATACGCAGTATTTT,CASSLGGSGYDTQYF
TRBV18,-,TRBJ1-2,TRBD1,TGTGCCAGCTCACCACCGGCAGGACAGGGATATGGCTACACCTTC,CASSPPAGQGYGYTF
TRBV4-3,few,TRBJ1-3,-,TGCGCCAGCAGCCAAGATTTTCCAGGGCTTGGAAACACCATATATTTT,CASSQDFPGLGNTIYF
TRBV5-6,-,TRBJ2-3,-,TGTGCCAGCAGCCACCTGGAGGGGGACCTCACAGATACGCAGTATTTT,CASSHLEGDLTDTQYF
TRBV6-2/TRBV6-3,-,TRBJ1-1,-,TGTGCCAGCAGTGGGATGGGCTTTTGGGCTTTCTTT,CASSGMGFWAFF
TRBV15,-,TRBJ2-6,-,TGTGCCACCAGCAGAGGTGGAGGGGACTCTGGGGCCAACGTCCTGACTTTC,CATSRGGGDSGANVLTF
TRBV6-2/TRBV6-3,-,TRBJ1-2,TRBD1,TGTGCCAGCAGTTACACGGCAGGGGGATACTATGGCTACACCTTC,CASSYTAGGYYGYTF
TRBV7-3,-,TRBJ2-5,-,TGTGCCAGCAGCACCCCTGGTGAGACCCAGTACTTC,CASSTPGETQYF
TRBV4-1,once,TRBJ2-5,TRBD2,TGCGCCAGCAGCCAAGGGACTATAGCGGGGGAGACCCAGTACTTC,CASSQGTIAGETQYF
TRBV6-2/TRBV6-3,-,TRBJ2-7,TRBD2,TGTGCCAGCAGTTATGATTGGACTAGAATAAATTACGAGCAGTACTTC,CASSYDWTRINYEQYF
TRBV7-2,-,TRBJ2-4,TRBD2,TGTGCCAGCAGCCTGACTAGCGGGCGGGCAGGGAGCATTCAGTACTTC,CASSLTSGRAGSIQYF
TRBV27,-,TRBJ1-5,TRBD1,TGTGCCAGCTCTTGGACAGGGGGAAATCAGCCCCAGCATTTT,CASSWTGGNQPQHF
TRBV7-2,-,TRBJ2-1,-,TGTGCCAGCAGCCCCGACAGGCTTTCCTACAATGAGCAGTTCTTC,CASSPDRLSYNEQFF
TRBV7-2,-,TRBJ2-5,-,TGTGCCAGCAGCTTGGGGGGGCGGGAGACCCAGTACTTC,CASSLGGRETQYF
TRBV28,-,TRBJ2-7,TRBD1,TGTGCCAGCAGTACACAGGGGGGCCGGGACGAGCAGTACTTC,CASSTQGGRDEQYF
TRBV4-2,-,TRBJ1-5,-,TGTGCCAGCAGCCAAGATGAGGGTCAGCCCCAGCATTTT,CASSQDEGQPQHF
TRBV19,-,TRBJ1-1,-,TGTGCCAGTAGTATTTACGCAGCGAACACTGAAGCTTTCTTT,CASSIYAANTEAFF
TRBV28,-,TRBJ2-7,-,TGTGCCAGTTCGGGCTACGAGCAGTACTTC,CASSGYEQYF
TRBV29-1,once,TRBJ2-1,-,TGCAGCGCCTCAGGCCGGGGATGGCGGGGCAATGAGCAGTTCTTC,CSASGRGWRGNEQFF
TRBV29-1,-,TRBJ2-7,-,TGCAGCGTTGGGACAGCCATGGGGGGCGAGCAGTACTTC,CSVGTAMGGEQYF
TRBV27,-,TRBJ1-2,TRBD1,TGTGCCAGCAGTTTAACAGGGGCGTGGGGCTACACCTTC,CASSLTGAWGYTF
TRBV7-2,-,TRBJ2-3,-,TGTGCCAGCAGCACGGGACAGCCGGGGGGGGGCAATACGCAGTATTTT,CASSTGQPGGGNTQYF
TRBV7-8,-,TRBJ1-1,-,TGTGCCAGCAGCTTCGAACCGGCGGACACTGAAGCTTTCTTT,CASSFEPADTEAFF
TRBV19,-,TRBJ1-6,-,TGTGCCAGTAGTATAGCTGCGGGACAAGGGAATTCACCCCTCCACTTT,CASSIAAGQGNSPLHF